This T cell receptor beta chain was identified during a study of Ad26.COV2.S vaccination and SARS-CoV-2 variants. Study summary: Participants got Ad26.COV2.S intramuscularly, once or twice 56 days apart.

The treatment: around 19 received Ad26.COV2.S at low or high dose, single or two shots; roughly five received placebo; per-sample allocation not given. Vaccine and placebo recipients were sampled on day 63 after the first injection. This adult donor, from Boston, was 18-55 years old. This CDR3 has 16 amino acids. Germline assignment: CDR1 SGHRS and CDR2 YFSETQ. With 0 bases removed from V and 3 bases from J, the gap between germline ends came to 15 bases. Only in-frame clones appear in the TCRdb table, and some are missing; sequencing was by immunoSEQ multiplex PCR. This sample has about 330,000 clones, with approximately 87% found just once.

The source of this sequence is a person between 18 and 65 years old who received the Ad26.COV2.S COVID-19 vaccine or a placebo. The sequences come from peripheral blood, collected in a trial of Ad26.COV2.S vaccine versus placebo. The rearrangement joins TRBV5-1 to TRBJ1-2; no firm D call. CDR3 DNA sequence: TGCGCCAGCAGCTTGGATACCGGTAGAGGAGACTATGGCTACACCTTC. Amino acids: CASSLDTGRGDYGYTF.